The 17 T cell receptor beta chains given below trace back to one sample, sequenced in a study of blood T cells in healthy people across ages. A sample-barcoded 5' primer and a J-beta primer mix were used in a second PCR of about 7 to 12 cycles. MiXCR, applied by TCRdb to the 5' RACE reads, yields one record per CDR3 protein. The sample lists hundreds of thousands of distinct CDR3 sequences; about 30% were seen once. The source material was blood. These receptors were taken from a woman of 80 years or more in good health.

Comment on this clonotype: This CDR3 is missing its conserved last phenylalanine or tryptophan, likely due to a read error. This chain joins TRBV5-1 and TRBJ2-7; D is ambiguous. The CDR3 loop spans 15 amino acids. Germline assignment: CDR1 SGHRS and CDR2 YFSETQ. V lost 0 bases and J 7 bases, leaving 17 bases between the germline ends. In nucleotides, the CDR3 is TGCGCCAGCAGCTTGGAATGGTCCTCCTACAATGAGCAGTACTTA. Translating it yields CASSLEWSSYNEQYL.

Note on this clonotype: Being one base from a much bigger clone, this may be a read error. This CDR3 fails to terminate in the conserved phenylalanine or tryptophan, so it likely reflects a read error. The chain employs TRBV7-2 and TRBJ1-1; 12 positions agree with TRBD1. This CDR3 spans 15 amino acids. The germline CDR1 and CDR2 sequences are SGHTA and FQGNSA. After removal of 5 bases from V and 3 bases from J, the junction contained 4 bases not matched to a gene. CDR3: CASSHGTGGYTEAFS. The CDR3 DNA follows: TGTGCCAGCAGCCATGGGACAGGGGGCTACACTGAAGCTTTCTCT.

Note on this clonotype: A read error is possible here, since a much larger clone lies one base away. This chain links TRBV6-5 with TRBJ2-7; D may be TRBD1 (6 bases). Germline V gene sequence: CDR1 MNHEY, CDR2 SVGAGI. Trimming removed 6 bases at V and 0 bases at J, with 9 bases between. The CDR3 contains 13 residues. Here the CDR3 DNA reads TGTGCCAGCAGGATGGACAGCTCCTACGAGCAGTACTTC. Amino acid sequence: CASRMDSSYEQYF.

This clonotype was found a few times. The chain employs TRBV7-8 and TRBJ2-2, with 7 bases lining up with TRBD2. V dropped 2 bases and J dropped 4; count of bases not matched to a gene: 10. The CDR3 is 17 amino acids. CDR1 is SGHVS, CDR2 FQNEAQ, per germline. The CDR3 spells CASSLTLWEGSTGELFF. DNA for the CDR3: TGTGCCAGCAGCTTAACTCTTTGGGAGGGATCCACCGGGGAGCTGTTTTTT. The variable domain in full, with the rest retrieved from reference TRBV7-8 and TRBJ2-2, is GAGVSQSPRYKVAKRGQDVALRCDPISGHVSLFWYQQALGQGPEFLTYFQNEAQLDKSGLPSDRFFAERPEGSVSTLKIQRTQQEDSAVYLCASSLTLWEGSTGELFFGEGSRLTVL.

The V gene is TRBV4-1, the J gene TRBJ1-6, with D maybe TRBD1 (6 bases). This CDR3 is 16 amino acids long. V was cut by 0 bases and J by 10 bases, with 16 bases left in between. The germline CDR1 and CDR2 sequences are MGHRA and YSYEKL. This CDR3 reads CASSQEGGGDLSPLHF. DNA for the CDR3: TGCGCCAGCAGCCAAGAGGGAGGGGGAGATTTGTCACCCCTCCACTTT.

This clonotype was seen many times. The V call is TRBV20-1, the J call TRBJ2-3; TRBD2 aligns across 11 bases. The V gene's germline CDR1 is DFQATT and CDR2 SNEGSKA (reference sequence). This CDR3 is 14 amino acids long. Trimming at V came to 6 bases and at J to 4 bases, leaving 6 bases not matched to a gene. CDR3 amino acids: CSARPSGGSDTQYF. CDR3 nucleotides: TGCAGTGCCAGACCTAGCGGGGGGTCAGATACGCAGTATTTT.

For this clonotype: Since a much larger clone is just one base distant, this may be a read error. V is TRBV6-5 and J is TRBJ2-5, with TRBD1 identical over 9 bases. This CDR3 contains 13 residues. Trimming took 2 bases from V and 11 from J; bases not matched to a gene: 6. CDR1 and CDR2 from the germline V gene are MNHEY and SVGAGI. This CDR3 reads CASSYDRGVGQYF. The CDR3 DNA sequence: TGTGCCAGCAGTTACGACAGGGGGGTGGGTCAGTACTTC.

At least ten counts were recorded for this clonotype. The J gene is TRBJ2-5, the V gene TRBV5-6; 8 nucleotides align to TRBD1. The CDR3 extends over 15 amino acids. Looked up from germline, CDR1 is SGHDT and CDR2 is YYEEEE. With V trimmed by 2 bases and J by 4 bases, 7 bases remained unmatched. CDR3 bases: TGTGCCAGCAGCTTCGGCAGGGGGCAAGGAGAGACCCAGTACTTC. Translating it yields CASSFGRGQGETQYF.

This chain joins TRBV7-2 and TRBJ2-7; 10 bases map to TRBD2. The CDR3 contains 14 residues. Trimming cost V 5 bases and J 6 bases; bases outside gene matches: 7. Germline V gives CDR1 SGHTA, CDR2 FQGNSA. The CDR3 nucleotides are TGTGCCAGCAGCGAAAGCGGGAGGGCCGTCGAGCAGTACTTC. Its translation: CASSESGRAVEQYF.

As for this clonotype: With a much larger clone just one base away, this may be a read error. The chain joins TRBV11-2 to TRBJ2-1, with 8 bases aligning to TRBD2. V shed 8 bases and J 2 bases; nucleotides not matched to a gene: 11. Per the germline V gene, CDR1 is SGHAT and CDR2 is FQNNGV. The CDR3 covers 16 residues. CDR3 region: CASGREGGGPYNEQFF. The CDR3 nucleotides are TGTGCCAGCGGCCGAGAGGGCGGGGGGCCCTACAATGAGCAGTTCTTC.

DNA of the CDR3: TGTGCCTGGAGTGTATTGAGCGGGGGCCCGATGGGCACAGATACGCAGTATTTT. Protein product: CAWSVLSGGPMGTDTQYF. The chain employs TRBV30 and TRBJ2-3; 8 bases are a match to TRBD2. Trimming removed 0 bases from V and 1 base from J; junction bases left unmatched: 12. The CDR3 loop spans 18 amino acids. The germline gives CDR1 GTSNPN, CDR2 SVGIG (reference sequence).

This clonotype was counted between two and nine times. V usage is TRBV9 and J usage is TRBJ1-5, with a possible D match to TRBD1 (5 bases). This CDR3 contains 15 residues. The germline V gene has CDR1 SGDLS and CDR2 YYNGEE. Trimming cost V 1 base and J 2 bases, with 10 bases left between them. As DNA, the CDR3 is TGTGCCAGCAGCGTAAGCAGGGCGGGCAATCAGCCCCAGCATTTT. This sequence encodes CASSVSRAGNQPQHF.

This clonotype has at least ten counts. The gene calls are TRBV7-2 and TRBJ2-7; 7 bases match TRBD1. V shed 5 bases, J shed 4 bases, and the junction held 8 bases outside the gene matches. The germline V gene has CDR1 SGHTA and CDR2 FQGNSA. The CDR3 has 14 residues. CDR3 nucleotides: TGTGCCAGCAGCCTAGACAGGGAACTTTACGAGCAGTACTTC. Amino acids: CASSLDRELYEQYF.

This clonotype was observed at least ten times. The rearrangement joins TRBV24-1 to TRBJ1-2; 8 nucleotides align to TRBD1. This CDR3 contains 14 residues. The J segment lost 0 bases and the V segment lost 8 bases, leaving 4 bases of the junction unmatched. CDR1 KGHDR and CDR2 SFDVKD come from the germline V gene. CDR3 bases: TGTGCCACCAATTGGACAGGGCCTAACTATGGCTACACCTTC. It codes for CATNWTGPNYGYTF.

The rearrangement joins TRBV27 to TRBJ1-4, with D tentatively TRBD1 (6 bases). The germline V gene encodes CDR1 MNHEY and CDR2 SMNVEV (reference sequence). V lost 3 bases and J lost 3, with 11 bases in between. This CDR3 has 15 residues. CDR3 nucleotides: TGTGCCAGCAGTTTTGGAGGGGGTCCTAATGAAAAACTGTTTTTT. Its translation is CASSFGGGPNEKLFF.

The sample holds many counts of this clonotype. V gene TRBV12-3 or TRBV12-4 combines with J gene TRBJ1-6; tentatively, D is TRBD1 (5 bases). The CDR3 is 14 amino acids. Trimming took off 3 bases at V and 10 bases at J, with 13 bases between the two ends. The CDR3 region is CASSFSGGGSPLHF. The CDR3 DNA is TGTGCCAGCAGTTTTAGCGGGGGAGGGTCACCCCTCCACTTT.

This clonotype has a count of ten or more. The J gene is TRBJ1-4, the V gene TRBV20-1; D gene unclear. Germline V CDR1 and CDR2: DFQATT, SNEGSKA (reference sequence). The CDR3 length is 13 residues. V was shortened by 3 bases and J by 5 bases, with 10 bases between the two germline ends. In DNA form, the CDR3 reads TGCAGTGCTAGGCCCCGTCCCAATGAAAAACTGTTTTTT. This translates into CSARPRPNEKLFF.